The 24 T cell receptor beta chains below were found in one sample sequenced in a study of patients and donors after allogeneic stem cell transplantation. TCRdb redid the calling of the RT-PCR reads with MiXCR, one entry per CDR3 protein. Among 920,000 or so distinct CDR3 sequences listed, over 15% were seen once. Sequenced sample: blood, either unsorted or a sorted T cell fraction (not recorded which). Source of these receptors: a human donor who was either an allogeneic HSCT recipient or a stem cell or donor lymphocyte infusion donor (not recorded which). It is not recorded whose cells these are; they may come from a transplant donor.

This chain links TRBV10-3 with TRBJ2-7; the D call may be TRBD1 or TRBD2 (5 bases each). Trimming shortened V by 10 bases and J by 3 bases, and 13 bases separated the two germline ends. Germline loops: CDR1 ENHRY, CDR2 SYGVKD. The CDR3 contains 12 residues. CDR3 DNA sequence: TGTGCCACCCGGGACCAGCTCTACGAGCAGTACTTC. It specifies CATRDQLYEQYF.

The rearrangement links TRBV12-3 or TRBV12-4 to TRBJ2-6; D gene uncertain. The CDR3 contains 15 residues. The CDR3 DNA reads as TGTCCCGGCTCCTCAGTATCTGGTGGGGCCAACGTCCTGACTTTC. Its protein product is CPGSSVSGGANVLTF.

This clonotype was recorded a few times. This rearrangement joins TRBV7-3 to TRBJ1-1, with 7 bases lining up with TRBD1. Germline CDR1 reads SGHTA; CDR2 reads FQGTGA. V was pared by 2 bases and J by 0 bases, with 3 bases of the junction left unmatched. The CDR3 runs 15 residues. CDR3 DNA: TGTGCCAGCAGCTTAGGGGGACAGATGAACACTGAAGCTTTCTTT. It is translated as CASSLGGQMNTEAFF.

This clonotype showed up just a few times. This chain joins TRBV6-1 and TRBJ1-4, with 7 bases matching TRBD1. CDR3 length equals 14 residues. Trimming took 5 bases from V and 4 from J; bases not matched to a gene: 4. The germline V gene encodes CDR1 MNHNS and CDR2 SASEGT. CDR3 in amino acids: CASSPGQSNEKLFF. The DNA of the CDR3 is TGTGCCAGCAGTCCGGGACAGAGTAATGAAAAACTGTTTTTT.

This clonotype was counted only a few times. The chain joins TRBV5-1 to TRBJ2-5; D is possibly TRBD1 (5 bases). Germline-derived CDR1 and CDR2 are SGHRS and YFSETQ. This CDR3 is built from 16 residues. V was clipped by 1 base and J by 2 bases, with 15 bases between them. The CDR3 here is CASSLLLAGIQETQYF. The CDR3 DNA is TGCGCCAGCAGCTTGTTATTAGCAGGGATTCAAGAGACCCAGTACTTC.

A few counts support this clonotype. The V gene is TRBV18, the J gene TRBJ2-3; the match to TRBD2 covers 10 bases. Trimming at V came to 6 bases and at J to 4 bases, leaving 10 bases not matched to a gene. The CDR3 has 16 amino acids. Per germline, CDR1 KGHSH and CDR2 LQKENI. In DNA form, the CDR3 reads TGTGCCAGCTCCCCTAGTCGGACTAGCGGCCCAGATACGCAGTATTTT. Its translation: CASSPSRTSGPDTQYF.

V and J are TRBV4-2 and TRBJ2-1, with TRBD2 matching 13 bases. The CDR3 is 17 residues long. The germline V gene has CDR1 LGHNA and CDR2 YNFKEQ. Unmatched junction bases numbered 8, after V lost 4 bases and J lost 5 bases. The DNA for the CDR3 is TGTGCCAGCAGCCGGGTTCACGGGACTAGCGGGAACAATGAGCAGTTCTTC. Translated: CASSRVHGTSGNNEQFF.

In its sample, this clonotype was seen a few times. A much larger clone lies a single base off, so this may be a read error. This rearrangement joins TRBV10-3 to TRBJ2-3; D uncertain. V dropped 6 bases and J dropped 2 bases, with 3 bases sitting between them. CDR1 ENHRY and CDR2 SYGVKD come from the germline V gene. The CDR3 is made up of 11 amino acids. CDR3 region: CAISNTDTQYF. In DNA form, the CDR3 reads TGTGCCATCAGCAACACAGATACGCAGTATTTT.

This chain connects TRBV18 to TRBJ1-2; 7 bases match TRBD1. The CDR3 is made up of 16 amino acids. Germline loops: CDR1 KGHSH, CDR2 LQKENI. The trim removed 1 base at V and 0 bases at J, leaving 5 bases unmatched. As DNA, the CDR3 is TGTGCCAGCTCACCACTGGGGACAGTAGCTAACTATGGCTACACCTTC. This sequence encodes CASSPLGTVANYGYTF.

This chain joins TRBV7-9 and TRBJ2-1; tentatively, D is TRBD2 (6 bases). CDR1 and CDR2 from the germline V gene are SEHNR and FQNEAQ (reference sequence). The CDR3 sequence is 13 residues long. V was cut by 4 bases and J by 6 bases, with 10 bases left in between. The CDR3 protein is CASSSTRGNEQFF. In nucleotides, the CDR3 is TGTGCCAGCAGCTCGACTAGGGGCAATGAGCAGTTCTTC.

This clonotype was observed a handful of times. This CDR3 reads CAWRGNEQFF. The DNA for the CDR3 is TGTGCCTGGCGTGGCAATGAGCAGTTCTTC. The chain has TRBV30 and TRBJ2-1; D is ambiguous. V was shortened by 5 bases and J by 6 bases, with 5 bases between the two germline ends. CDR3 length equals 10 residues. Germline values: CDR1 GTSNPN, CDR2 SVGIG (reference sequence).

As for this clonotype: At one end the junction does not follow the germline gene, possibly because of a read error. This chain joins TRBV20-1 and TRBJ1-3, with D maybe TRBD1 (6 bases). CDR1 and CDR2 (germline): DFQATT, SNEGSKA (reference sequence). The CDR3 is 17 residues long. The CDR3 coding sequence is TGCAGTGCTAGAGGGGCAGGGGCGCAGGGCTCTGGAAACACCATATATTTC. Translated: CSARGAGAQGSGNTIYF.

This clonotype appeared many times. The CDR3 here is CASSWDPGENYGYTF. The CDR3 DNA sequence: TGCGCCAGCAGCTGGGACCCAGGGGAGAACTATGGCTACACCTTC. The J gene is TRBJ1-2, the V gene TRBV5-1, with D perhaps TRBD1 (6 bases). Trimming removed 3 bases at V and 2 bases at J, with 14 bases between. Per the germline V gene, CDR1 is SGHRS and CDR2 is YFSETQ. The CDR3 runs 15 residues.

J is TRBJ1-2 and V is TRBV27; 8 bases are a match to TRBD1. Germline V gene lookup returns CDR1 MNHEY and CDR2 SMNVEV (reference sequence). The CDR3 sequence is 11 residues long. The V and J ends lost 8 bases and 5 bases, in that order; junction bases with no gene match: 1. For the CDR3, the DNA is TGTGCCAGCGGACAGGGATATGGCTACACCTTC. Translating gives CASGQGYGYTF.

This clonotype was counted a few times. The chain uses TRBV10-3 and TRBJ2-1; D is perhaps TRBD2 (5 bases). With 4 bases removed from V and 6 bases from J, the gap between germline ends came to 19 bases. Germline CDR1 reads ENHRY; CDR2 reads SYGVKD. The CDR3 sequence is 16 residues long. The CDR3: CAISAVLNSGGNEQFF. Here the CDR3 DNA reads TGTGCCATCAGTGCCGTACTAAACTCAGGAGGCAATGAGCAGTTCTTC.

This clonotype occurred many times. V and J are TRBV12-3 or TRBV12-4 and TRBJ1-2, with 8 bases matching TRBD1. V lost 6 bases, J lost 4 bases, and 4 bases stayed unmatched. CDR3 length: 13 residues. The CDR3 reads CASSPTGGYGYTF. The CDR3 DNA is TGTGCCAGCAGCCCCACAGGGGGCTATGGCTACACCTTC.

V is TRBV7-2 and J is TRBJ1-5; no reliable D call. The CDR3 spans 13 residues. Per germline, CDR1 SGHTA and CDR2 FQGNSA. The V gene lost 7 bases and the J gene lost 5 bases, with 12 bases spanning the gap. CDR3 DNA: TGTGCCAGCAACGAAATGAGACATCAGCCCCAGCATTTT. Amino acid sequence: CASNEMRHQPQHF.

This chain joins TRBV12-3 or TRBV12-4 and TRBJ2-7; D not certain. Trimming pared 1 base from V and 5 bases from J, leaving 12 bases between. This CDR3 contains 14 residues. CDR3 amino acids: CASSLVVSRDEQYF. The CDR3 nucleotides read TGTGCCAGCAGTTTAGTCGTTAGTAGGGACGAGCAGTACTTC.

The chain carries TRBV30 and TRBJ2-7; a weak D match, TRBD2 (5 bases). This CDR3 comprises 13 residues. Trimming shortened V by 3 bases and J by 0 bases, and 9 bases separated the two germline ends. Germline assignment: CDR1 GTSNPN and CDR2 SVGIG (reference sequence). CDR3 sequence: CAWRDGISYEQYF. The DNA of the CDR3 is TGTGCCTGGAGGGACGGGATCTCCTACGAGCAGTACTTC.

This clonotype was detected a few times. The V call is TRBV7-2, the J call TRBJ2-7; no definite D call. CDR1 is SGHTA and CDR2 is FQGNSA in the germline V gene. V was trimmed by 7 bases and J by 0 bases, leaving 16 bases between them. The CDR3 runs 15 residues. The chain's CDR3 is CASNLMGRSSYEQYF. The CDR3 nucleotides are TGTGCCAGCAACCTCATGGGCAGGAGCTCCTACGAGCAGTACTTC. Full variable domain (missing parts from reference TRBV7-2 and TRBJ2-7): GAGVSQSPSNKVTEKGKDVELRCDPISGHTALYWYRQSLGQGLEFLIYFQGNSAPDKSGLPSDRFSAERTGGSVSTLTIQRTQQEDSAVYLCASNLMGRSSYEQYFGPGTRLTVT.

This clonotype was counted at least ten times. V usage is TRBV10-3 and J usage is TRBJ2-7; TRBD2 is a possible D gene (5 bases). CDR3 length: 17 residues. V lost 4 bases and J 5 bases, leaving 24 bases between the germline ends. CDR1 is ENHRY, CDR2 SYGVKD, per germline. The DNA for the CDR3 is TGTGCCATCAGTGTTTTATTTTCTTCGGGGTTCAGGAACGAGCAGTACTTC. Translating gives CAISVLFSSGFRNEQYF.

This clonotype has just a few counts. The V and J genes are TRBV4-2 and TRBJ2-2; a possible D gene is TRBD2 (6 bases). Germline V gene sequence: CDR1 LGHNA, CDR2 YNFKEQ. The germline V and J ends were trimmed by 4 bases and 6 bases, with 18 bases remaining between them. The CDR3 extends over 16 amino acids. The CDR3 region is CASSLLGEVLPGELFF. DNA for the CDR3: TGTGCCAGCAGCCTCCTCGGGGAGGTCCTCCCCGGGGAGCTGTTTTTT.

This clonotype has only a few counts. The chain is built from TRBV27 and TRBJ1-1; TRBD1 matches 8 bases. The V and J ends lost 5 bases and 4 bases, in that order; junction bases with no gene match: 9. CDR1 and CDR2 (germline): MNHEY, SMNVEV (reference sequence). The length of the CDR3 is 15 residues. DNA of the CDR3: TGTGCCAGCAGTACGACAGGGGTATCGGTCACTGAAGCTTTCTTT. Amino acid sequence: CASSTTGVSVTEAFF.

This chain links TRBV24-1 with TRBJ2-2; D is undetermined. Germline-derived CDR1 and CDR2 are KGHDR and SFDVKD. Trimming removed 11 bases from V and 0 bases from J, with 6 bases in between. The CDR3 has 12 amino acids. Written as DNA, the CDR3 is TGTGCCATCAAGACGAACACCGGGGAGCTGTTTTTT. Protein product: CAIKTNTGELFF.